This TCR beta chain originates from a study of OX40 agonist ivuxolimab in advanced cancers. Looking at the study overall: Ivuxolimab is an agonistic anti-OX40 (CD134) antibody, and patients were treated with it. Study outcomes and limitations: With doses of 0.1 to 3.0 mg/kg, CD4+ and CD8+ blood T cells had undergone clonal expansion by week 6. Among some nonresponders, normalized T-cell clonal expansion was also low. Compared with CD4+, CD8+ T cells on average had more expanded clones.

This CDR3 has 15 amino acids. Germline V gene lookup returns CDR1 KGHSH and CDR2 LQKENI. The repertoire was sequenced with immunoSEQ multiplex PCR; TCRdb's copy has only in-frame clones and lacks some. The repertoire consists of about 39,000 clones, with more than 80% occurring once and the leading ten covering approximately 2.4%. About this clone: The antigen is undetermined. One junction end disagrees with the germline gene, perhaps due to a read error. Other DNA sequences in this sample translate to the same CDR3.

This specimen consisted of CD4+ or CD8+ T cells sorted from blood, obtained in a trial of the OX40 agonist ivuxolimab. This chain links TRBV18 with TRBJ1-3; 8 nucleotides align to TRBD1. This receptor was taken from an adult with an advanced solid tumor such as melanoma, head and neck, liver or kidney cancer. The CDR3 protein is CASSVAGGVGNTIYF. In DNA form, the CDR3 reads TGTGCCAGCTCAGTGGCAGGGGGCGTCGGAAACACCATATACTTT. The full variable domain, completed using reference TRBV18 and TRBJ1-3, is NAGVMQNPRHLVRRRGQEARLRCSPMKGHSHVYWYRQLPEEGLKFMVYLQKENIIDESGMPKERFSAEFPKEGPSILRIQQVVRGDSAAYFCASSVAGGVGNTIYFGEGSWLTVV.